A single sample is the source of the 6 T cell receptor beta chains below, sequenced in a study of preoperative IRX-2 immunotherapy in early breast cancer. The method was immunoSEQ multiplex PCR; TCRdb's version includes in-frame clones alone and lacks a portion of them. Of around 28,000 clones detected, 90% appear once; the ten largest clones hold around a tenth. Noted treatment: preoperative locoregional IRX-2 cytokine immunotherapy. Sample acquisition took place from a patient treated with IRX-2 immunotherapy. These receptor sequences come from a human donor with breast cancer.

CDR3 DNA: TGTGCCAGCAGAATACAGGGGGACGGATCACCCCTCCACTTT. Translation gives CASRIQGDGSPLHF. The chain combines TRBV28 with TRBJ1-6; TRBD1 aligns across 8 bases. The trim removed 6 bases at V and 10 bases at J, leaving 8 bases unmatched. The germline CDR1 and CDR2 sequences are MDHEN and SYDVKM. The CDR3 sequence is 14 residues long.

This chain connects TRBV28 to TRBJ2-5; D possibly corresponds to TRBD2 (5 bases). CDR1 MDHEN and CDR2 SYDVKM come from the germline V gene. The CDR3 consists of 14 residues. Trimming removed 1 base from V and 2 bases from J, with 8 bases in between. The CDR3 DNA is TGTGCCAGCAGTTTATATGGAGGTCAAGAGACCCAGTACTTC. Translated, it gives CASSLYGGQETQYF.

This chain connects TRBV11-2 to TRBJ2-1, with TRBD2 as a possible D gene (5 bases). CDR1 and CDR2 from the germline V gene are SGHAT and FQNNGV. This CDR3 comprises 16 residues. V lost 4 bases and J 6 bases, leaving 19 bases between the germline ends. CDR3 DNA sequence: TGTGCCAGCAGCTCCTATTCGATAGCGATTGTCAATGAGCAGTTCTTC. Encoded protein: CASSSYSIAIVNEQFF.

The rearrangement links TRBV27 to TRBJ2-1, with D perhaps TRBD1 (6 bases). V lost 6 bases, J lost 0 bases, and 12 bases lay in between. In germline, CDR1 is MNHEY, CDR2 SMNVEV (reference sequence). This CDR3 is 15 amino acids long. The CDR3 bases are TGTGCCAGCAGCTGGGGGCCGAGCTCCTACAATGAGCAGTTCTTC. Protein sequence: CASSWGPSSYNEQFF.

This chain joins TRBV10-1 and TRBJ1-1; 9 bases are shared with TRBD1. Trimming removed 6 bases from V and 7 bases from J; junction bases left unmatched: 6. The CDR3 runs 13 residues. Germline lookup yields CDR1 WNHNN and CDR2 SYGVQD (reference sequence). The CDR3 DNA follows: TGCGCCAGCAGGCGGACAGGGGAAGGTGAAGCTTTCTTT. This codes for CASRRTGEGEAFF.

This chain uses TRBV12-1 with TRBJ2-2; the table's D call, TRBD1, was not checked against the DNA. TRBV12-1 is labeled a pseudogene. The CDR3 spans 13 residues. This CDR3 is CASTSGNTGELFF. CDR3 nucleotides: TGTGCCAGCACCTCAGGGAACACCGGGGAGCTGTTTTTT.